The sequence of this T cell receptor beta chain was determined in a study of T cell repertoires in cytomegalovirus infection. Study-wide background: Indicated by public TCR beta signatures were CMV infection and matching HLA type. Study-level findings and limits: Totalled public TCR beta family frequency picked out people who carried CMV plus the relevant HLA.

The sample holds a few counts of this clonotype. Its antigen is not identified. Losses at the gene ends were 0 bases for V and 3 bases for J; bases not matched to a gene: 4. Germline assignment: CDR1 SGHTA and CDR2 FQGNSA. CDR3 length: 17 amino acids. TCRdb reprocessed the reads via MiXCR and lists one record per CDR3 protein. The sample contains about 190,000 distinct CDR3 sequences, about a tenth of which appear only once. This sequence joins TRBV7-2 and TRBJ2-6, with 8 bases fitting TRBD1. This receptor was identified in a human donor in good health (CMV status not recorded). Some clones in this sample may be carry-over from other donors' samples. Source material: PBMCs. CDR3 sequence (DNA): TGTGCCAGCAGCTTAGCAAACAGGGGGAATGGGGCCAACGTCCTGACTTTC. Translation gives CASSLANRGNGANVLTF.